The source of this T cell receptor (beta chain) is a study of tissue T cells after allogeneic stem cell transplantation. Study-level results: TCR repertoires tracked anatomic similarity, regardless of disease or transplant status.

The method was immunoSEQ multiplex PCR; TCRdb's version includes in-frame clones alone and lacks a portion of them. The sample lists 2,000 to 2,500 clones; approximately 76% were seen once. To note about this clone: As yet, its antigen is unknown.

V lost 11 bases, J lost 4 bases, and 16 bases lay in between. The CDR3 has 13 amino acids. The germline CDR1 and CDR2 sequences are SNHLY and FYNNEI. The starting material was ileal tissue, obtained at autopsy. The sequence was obtained from a male patient aged 35-75 years with steroid-refractory graft-versus-host disease after an allogeneic stem cell transplant. Some T cells may trace back to the graft donor. The chain employs TRBV2 and TRBJ2-3; D ambiguous. The CDR3 loop reads CAGRGGAPDTQYF. As DNA, the CDR3 is TGTGCCGGAAGAGGCGGTGCACCAGATACGCAGTATTTT.